This T cell receptor beta chain appears in the sequencing data of a study of blood T cell repertoires in COVID-19. Study in general: Some COVID-19 samples were acute and others convalescent; all came from the United States, Italy and Spain. Sample material is recorded as cDNA or gDNA derived from T cells, B-cell-depleted T cells, or PBMCs.

Original methodology: Nucleated cell counts were estimated from reference gene primer amplification. Here immunoSEQ multiplex PCR was the method, and the copy in TCRdb shows in-frame clones only, minus some. The V and J calls and clone size come from that table; D and trimming were worked out from the DNA. In the table there are about 270,000 clones, more than 70% of which are singletons. CDR3 length: 14 residues. CDR1 is MGHRA, CDR2 YSYEKL, per germline. V was cut by 5 bases and J by 7 bases, with 15 bases left in between. This rearrangement joins TRBV4-1 to TRBJ1-5, with D possibly being TRBD1 (6 bases). The receptor's source is a man at least 80 years old with acute or convalescent COVID-19. Material: peripheral blood. The CDR3 reads CASSEQGNRQPQHF. For the CDR3, the DNA is TGCGCCAGCAGCGAACAGGGTAATCGACAGCCCCAGCATTTT.